The T cell receptor (beta chain) described here comes from a study of shared clonotypes between healthy human individuals. Study results and caveats: Collection of samples was limited to blood; tissue repertoires likely differ.

About this clone itself: As yet, its antigen is unknown. This specimen includes other DNA sequences encoding the same CDR3.

Sequencing used immunoSEQ multiplex PCR; TCRdb keeps in-frame clones, though not all of them. The table records about 470,000 clones, 70% to 80% of them present only once. The sequence was obtained from a woman between 40 and 50 years old in good health. Some clones in this sample may be carry-over from other donors' samples. The sample comprised PBMCs.

In DNA form, the CDR3 reads TGTGCCAGCAGTTCCCTTAGTGGCAATCAGCCCCAGCATTTT. Protein: CASSSLSGNQPQHF. V is TRBV27 and J is TRBJ1-5; D call uncertain. Germline V CDR1 and CDR2: MNHEY, SMNVEV (reference sequence). This CDR3 is built from 14 residues. V lost 4 bases, J lost 2 bases, and 9 bases lay in between.